This T cell receptor beta chain was obtained from a study of blood T cell repertoires in COVID-19. Study-level background: The origin of the acute and convalescent COVID-19 samples was the United States, Italy and Spain.

In the authors' workflow: Estimates of nucleated cell counts were drawn from the amplification of reference gene primers. Repertoires were generated with immunoSEQ multiplex PCR, while TCRdb's copy carries only in-frame clones and drops some. V, J and clone size are taken as reported in that table, and D and trimming were inferred from the DNA itself. The sample includes 60,000 to 75,000 clones, about 85% of them seen just once. CDR3 length: 14 residues. Germline CDR1 reads MNHEY; CDR2 reads SVGAGI. Germline trimming cut 2 bases from V and 4 bases from J; bases unmatched to any gene: 1. The TCR comes from an elderly woman with active or convalescent COVID-19. Sequencing was done on a sample of peripheral blood. The chain carries TRBV6-5 and TRBJ2-7; 11 positions match TRBD1. The CDR3: CASSYGTGGYEQYF. The CDR3 DNA is TGTGCCAGCAGTTACGGGACAGGGGGGTACGAGCAGTACTTC.